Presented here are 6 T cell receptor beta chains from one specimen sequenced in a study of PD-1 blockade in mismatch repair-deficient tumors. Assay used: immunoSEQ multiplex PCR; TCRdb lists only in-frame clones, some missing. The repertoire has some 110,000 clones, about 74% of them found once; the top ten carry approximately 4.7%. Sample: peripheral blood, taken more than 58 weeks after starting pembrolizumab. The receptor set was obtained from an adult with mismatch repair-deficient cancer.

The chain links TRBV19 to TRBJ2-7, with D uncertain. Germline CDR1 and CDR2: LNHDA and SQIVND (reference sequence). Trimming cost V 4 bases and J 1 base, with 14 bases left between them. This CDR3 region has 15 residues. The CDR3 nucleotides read TGTGCCAGTAGTACGGCGTTAAGTTCGTCCTACGAGCAGTACTTC. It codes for CASSTALSSSYEQYF.

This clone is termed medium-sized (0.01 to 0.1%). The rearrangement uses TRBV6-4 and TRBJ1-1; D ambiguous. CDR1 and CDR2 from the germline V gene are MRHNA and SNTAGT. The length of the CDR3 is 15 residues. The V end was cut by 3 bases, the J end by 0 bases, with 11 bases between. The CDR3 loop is CASSETGQMNTEAFF. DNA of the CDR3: TGTGCCAGCAGTGAAACTGGCCAGATGAACACTGAAGCTTTCTTT.

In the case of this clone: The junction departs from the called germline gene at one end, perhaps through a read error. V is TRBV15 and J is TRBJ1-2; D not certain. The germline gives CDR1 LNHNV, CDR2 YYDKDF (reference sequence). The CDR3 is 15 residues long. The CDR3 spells CATSRVGEGDYGHTF. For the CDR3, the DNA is TGTGCCACCAGCAGAGTTGGGGAGGGAGACTATGGCCACACCTTC.

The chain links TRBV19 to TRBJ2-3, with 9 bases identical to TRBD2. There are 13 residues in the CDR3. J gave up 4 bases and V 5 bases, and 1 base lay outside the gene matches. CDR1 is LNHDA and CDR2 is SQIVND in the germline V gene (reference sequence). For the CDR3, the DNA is TGTGCCAGTAGTTTAGCGGGAGCAGATACGCAGTATTTT. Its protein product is CASSLAGADTQYF.

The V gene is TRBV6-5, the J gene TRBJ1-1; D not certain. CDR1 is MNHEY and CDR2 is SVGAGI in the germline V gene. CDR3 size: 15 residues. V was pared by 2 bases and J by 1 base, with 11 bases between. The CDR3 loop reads CASSYLPPANTEAFF. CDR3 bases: TGTGCCAGCAGTTACCTCCCTCCAGCGAACACTGAAGCTTTCTTT.

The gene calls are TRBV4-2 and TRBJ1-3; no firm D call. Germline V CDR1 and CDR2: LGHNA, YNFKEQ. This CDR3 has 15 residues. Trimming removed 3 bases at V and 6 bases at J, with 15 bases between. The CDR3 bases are TGTGCCAGCAGCCAGGACGCCCGTATAGAAAACACCATATATTTT. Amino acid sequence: CASSQDARIENTIYF.